This entry describes one T cell receptor (beta chain). The antigen remains undetermined. This record belongs to a study of vaccination effects on CD4 cells after COVID-19. Study at large: Convalescent patients (three in total) were sampled early and late after vaccination. Relative to the second dose, post-vaccine samples were obtained a median of 72 days later.

The length of the CDR3 is 16 residues. Germline CDR1 and CDR2: SGHTA and FQGTGA. Deletions cut 2 bases from V and 0 bases from J, with 12 bases between. The ViraFEST assay expanded antigen-specific CD4+ T cells with viral peptide pools before sequencing. Researchers isolated CD4+ T cells once approximately eleven days of culture had elapsed. A PCR test confirmed that the person had SARS-CoV-2 infection between March and December 2020. The vaccine given was either BNT162b2 or mRNA-1273, in two doses. Measured with immunoSEQ multiplex PCR; TCRdb has only the in-frame clones, and not every one. The sample has 15,000 or so clones; about 70% are singletons.

The starting material was CD4+ T cells from PBMCs cultured with HCoV-NL63 spike peptides, obtained after COVID-19 vaccination. This chain uses TRBV7-3 with TRBJ2-3; possible D gene TRBD2, 6 bases. This sequence originates from a human donor who had a prior SARS-CoV-2 infection. The CDR3 is CASSLGIGTSTDTQYF. CDR3 bases: TGTGCCAGCAGCTTAGGTATCGGGACTAGCACAGATACGCAGTATTTT.